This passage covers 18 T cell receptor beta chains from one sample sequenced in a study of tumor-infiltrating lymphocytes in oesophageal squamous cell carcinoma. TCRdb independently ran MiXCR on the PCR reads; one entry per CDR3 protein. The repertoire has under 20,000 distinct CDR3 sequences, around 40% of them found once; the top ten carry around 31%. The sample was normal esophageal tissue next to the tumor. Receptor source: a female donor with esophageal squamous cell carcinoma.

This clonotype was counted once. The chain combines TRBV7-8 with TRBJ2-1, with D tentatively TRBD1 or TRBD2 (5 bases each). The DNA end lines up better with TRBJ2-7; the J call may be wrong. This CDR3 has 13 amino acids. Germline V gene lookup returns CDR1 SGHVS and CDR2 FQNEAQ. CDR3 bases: TGTGCCAGCAGCCCCGGGACGGACAATGAGCAGTACTTC. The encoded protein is CASSPGTDNEQYF.

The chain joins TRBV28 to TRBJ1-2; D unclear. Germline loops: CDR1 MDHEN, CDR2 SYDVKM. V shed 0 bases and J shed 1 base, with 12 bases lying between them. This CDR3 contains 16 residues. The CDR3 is CASSLWGIEDNYGYTF. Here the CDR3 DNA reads TGTGCCAGCAGTTTATGGGGGATCGAAGATAACTATGGCTACACCTTC.

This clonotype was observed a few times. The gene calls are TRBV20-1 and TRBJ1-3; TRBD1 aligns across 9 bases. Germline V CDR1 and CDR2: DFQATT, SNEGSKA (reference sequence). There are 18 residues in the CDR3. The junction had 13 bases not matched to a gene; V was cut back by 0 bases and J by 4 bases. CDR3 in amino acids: CSARDRGTGQPGGNTIYF. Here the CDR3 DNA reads TGCAGTGCTAGAGATCGGGGGACAGGGCAACCGGGCGGAAACACCATATATTTT.

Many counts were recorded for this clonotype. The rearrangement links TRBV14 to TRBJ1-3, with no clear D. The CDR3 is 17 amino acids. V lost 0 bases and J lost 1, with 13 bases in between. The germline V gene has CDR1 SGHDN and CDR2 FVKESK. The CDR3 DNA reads TGTGCCAGCAGCCAAGATGGAGGGTTTGGGTCTGGAAACACCATATATTTT. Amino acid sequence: CASSQDGGFGSGNTIYF.

The CDR3 loop is CATSRERTGAADTQYF. CDR3 in DNA: TGTGCCACCAGCAGAGAACGGACAGGGGCAGCAGATACGCAGTATTTT. This chain uses TRBV15 with TRBJ2-3; 9 positions agree with TRBD1. J lost 4 bases, V lost 0 bases, and 5 bases had no gene match. Germline CDR1 is LNHNV and CDR2 is YYDKDF (reference sequence). The CDR3 covers 16 residues.

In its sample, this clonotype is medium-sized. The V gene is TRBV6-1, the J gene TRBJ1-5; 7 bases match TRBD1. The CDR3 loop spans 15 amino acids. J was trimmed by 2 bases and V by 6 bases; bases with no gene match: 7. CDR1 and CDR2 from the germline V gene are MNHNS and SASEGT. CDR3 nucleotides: TGTGCCAGCAGAGACACAGGGGTTCGCAATCAGCCCCAGCATTTT. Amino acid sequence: CASRDTGVRNQPQHF.

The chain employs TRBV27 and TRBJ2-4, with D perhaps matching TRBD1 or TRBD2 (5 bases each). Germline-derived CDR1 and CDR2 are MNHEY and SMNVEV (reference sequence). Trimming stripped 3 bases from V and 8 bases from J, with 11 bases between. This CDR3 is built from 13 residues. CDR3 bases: TGTGCCAGCAGTTTGAGTAAGGGACACATTCAGTACTTC. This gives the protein CASSLSKGHIQYF.

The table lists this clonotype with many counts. The CDR3 bases are TGTGCCAGCACTCCGGGGGCGTCTAGTGAGCAGTTCTTC. This encodes CASTPGASSEQFF. The chain uses TRBV2 and TRBJ2-1; D may correspond to TRBD1 or TRBD2 (6 bases each). Looked up from germline, CDR1 is SNHLY and CDR2 is FYNNEI. The length of the CDR3 is 13 residues. The V end was cut by 7 bases, the J end by 9 bases, with 16 bases between. Full variable domain (missing parts from reference TRBV2 and TRBJ2-1): EPEVTQTPSHQVTQMGQEVILRCVPISNHLYFYWYRQILGQKVEFLVSFYNNEISEKSEIFDDQFSVERPDGSNFTLKIRSTKLEDSAMYFCASTPGASSEQFFGPGTRLTVL.

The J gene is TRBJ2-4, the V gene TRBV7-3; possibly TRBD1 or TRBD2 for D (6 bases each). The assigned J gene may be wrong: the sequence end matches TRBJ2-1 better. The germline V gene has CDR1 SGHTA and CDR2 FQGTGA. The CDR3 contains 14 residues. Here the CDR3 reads CASSPSFRGEEQFF. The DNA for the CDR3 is TGTGCCAGCAGCCCTTCGTTTAGGGGGGAGGAGCAGTTCTTC.

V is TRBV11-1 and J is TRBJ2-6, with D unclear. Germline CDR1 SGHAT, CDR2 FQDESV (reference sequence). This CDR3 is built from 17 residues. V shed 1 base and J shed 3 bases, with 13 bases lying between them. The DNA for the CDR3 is TGTGCCAGCAGCTTAGGATACTCTGGAGATGGGGCCAACGTCCTGACTTTC. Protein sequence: CASSLGYSGDGANVLTF. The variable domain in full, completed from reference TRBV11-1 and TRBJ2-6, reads EAEVAQSPRYKITEKSQAVAFWCDPISGHATLYWYRQILGQGPELLVQFQDESVVDDSQLPKDRFSAERLKGVDSTLKIQPAELGDSAMYLCASSLGYSGDGANVLTFGAGSRLTVL.

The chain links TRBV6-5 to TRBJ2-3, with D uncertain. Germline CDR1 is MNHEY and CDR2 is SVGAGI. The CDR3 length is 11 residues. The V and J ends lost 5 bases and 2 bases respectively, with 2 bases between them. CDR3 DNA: TGTGCCAGCAGTATCACAGATACGCAGTATTTT. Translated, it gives CASSITDTQYF.

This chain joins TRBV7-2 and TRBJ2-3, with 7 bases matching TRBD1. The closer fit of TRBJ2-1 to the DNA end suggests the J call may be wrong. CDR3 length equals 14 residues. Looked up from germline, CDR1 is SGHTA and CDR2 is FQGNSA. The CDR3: CASSLYHRGDEQFF. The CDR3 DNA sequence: TGTGCCAGCAGCTTATATCACAGGGGTGATGAGCAGTTCTTC.

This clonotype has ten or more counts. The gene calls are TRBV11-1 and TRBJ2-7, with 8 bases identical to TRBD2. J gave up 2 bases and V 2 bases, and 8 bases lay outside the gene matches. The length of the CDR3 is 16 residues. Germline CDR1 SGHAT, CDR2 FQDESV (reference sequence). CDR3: CASSLPGLDRPYEQYF. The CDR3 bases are TGTGCCAGCAGCTTACCGGGACTAGACCGCCCCTACGAGCAGTACTTC.

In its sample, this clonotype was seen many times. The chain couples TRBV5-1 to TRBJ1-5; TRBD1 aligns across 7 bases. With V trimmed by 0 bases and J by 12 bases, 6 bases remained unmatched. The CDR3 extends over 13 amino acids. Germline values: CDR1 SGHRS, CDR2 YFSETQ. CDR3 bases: TGCGCCAGCAGCTTGGGGGCAGGGGGGCACCAGCATTTT. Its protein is CASSLGAGGHQHF.

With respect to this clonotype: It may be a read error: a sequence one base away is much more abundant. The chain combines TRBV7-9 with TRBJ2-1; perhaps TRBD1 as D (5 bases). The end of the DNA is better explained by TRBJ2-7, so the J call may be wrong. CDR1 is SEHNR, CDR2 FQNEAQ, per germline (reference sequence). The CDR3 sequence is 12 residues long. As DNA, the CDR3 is TGTGCCAGCAGCTACAGGTACAATGAGCAGTACTTC. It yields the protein CASSYRYNEQYF.

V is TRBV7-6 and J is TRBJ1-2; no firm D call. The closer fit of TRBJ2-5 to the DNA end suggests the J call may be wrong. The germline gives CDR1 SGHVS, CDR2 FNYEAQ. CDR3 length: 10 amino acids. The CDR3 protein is CASRFPAQYF. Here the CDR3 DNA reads TGTGCCAGCCGATTCCCCGCCCAGTACTTC.

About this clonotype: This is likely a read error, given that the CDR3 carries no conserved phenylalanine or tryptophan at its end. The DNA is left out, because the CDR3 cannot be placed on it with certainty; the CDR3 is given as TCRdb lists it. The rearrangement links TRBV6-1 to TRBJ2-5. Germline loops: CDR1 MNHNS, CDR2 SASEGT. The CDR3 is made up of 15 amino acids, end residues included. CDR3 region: CASQSNTPYEQYFGN.

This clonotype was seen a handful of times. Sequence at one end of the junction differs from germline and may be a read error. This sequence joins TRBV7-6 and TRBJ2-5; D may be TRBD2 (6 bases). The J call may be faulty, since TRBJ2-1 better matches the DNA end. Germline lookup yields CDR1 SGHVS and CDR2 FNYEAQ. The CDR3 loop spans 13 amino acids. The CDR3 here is CASSLTGTGEQFF. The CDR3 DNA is TGTGCTAGCAGCCTCACCGGGACTGGGGAGCAGTTCTTC.